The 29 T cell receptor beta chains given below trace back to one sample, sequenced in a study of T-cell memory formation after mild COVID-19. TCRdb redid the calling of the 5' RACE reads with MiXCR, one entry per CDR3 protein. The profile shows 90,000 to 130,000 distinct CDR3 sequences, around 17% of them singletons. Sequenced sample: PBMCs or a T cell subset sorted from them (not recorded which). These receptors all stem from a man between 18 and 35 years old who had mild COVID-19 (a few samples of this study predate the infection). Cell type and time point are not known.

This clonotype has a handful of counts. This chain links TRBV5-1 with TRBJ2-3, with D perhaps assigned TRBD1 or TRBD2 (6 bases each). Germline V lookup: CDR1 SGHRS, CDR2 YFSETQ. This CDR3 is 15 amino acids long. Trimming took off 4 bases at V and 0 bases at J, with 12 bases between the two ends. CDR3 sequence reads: CASSLAGQSTDTQYF. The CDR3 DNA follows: TGCGCCAGCAGCCTGGCGGGACAAAGCACAGATACGCAGTATTTT.

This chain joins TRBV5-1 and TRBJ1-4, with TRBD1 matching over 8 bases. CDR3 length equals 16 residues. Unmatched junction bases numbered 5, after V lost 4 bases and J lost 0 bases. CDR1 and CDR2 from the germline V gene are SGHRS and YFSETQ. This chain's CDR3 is CASSGQGPATNEKLFF. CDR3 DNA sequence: TGCGCCAGCAGCGGACAGGGACCTGCAACTAATGAAAAACTGTTTTTT.

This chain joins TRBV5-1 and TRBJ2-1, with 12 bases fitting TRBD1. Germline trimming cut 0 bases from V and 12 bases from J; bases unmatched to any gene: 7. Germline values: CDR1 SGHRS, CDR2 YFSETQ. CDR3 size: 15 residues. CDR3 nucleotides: TGCGCCAGCAGCTTGGCCGGGGGACAGGGGGCCGGGCAGTTCTTC. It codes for CASSLAGGQGAGQFF.

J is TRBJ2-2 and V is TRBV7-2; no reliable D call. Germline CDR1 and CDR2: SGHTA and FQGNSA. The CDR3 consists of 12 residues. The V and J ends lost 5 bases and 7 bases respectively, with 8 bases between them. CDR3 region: CASSPYYGELFF. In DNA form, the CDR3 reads TGTGCCAGCAGCCCATATTACGGGGAGCTGTTTTTT. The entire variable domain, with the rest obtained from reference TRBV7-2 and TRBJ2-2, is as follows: GAGVSQSPSNKVTEKGKDVELRCDPISGHTALYWYRQSLGQGLEFLIYFQGNSAPDKSGLPSDRFSAERTGGSVSTLTIQRTQQEDSAVYLCASSPYYGELFFGEGSRLTVL.

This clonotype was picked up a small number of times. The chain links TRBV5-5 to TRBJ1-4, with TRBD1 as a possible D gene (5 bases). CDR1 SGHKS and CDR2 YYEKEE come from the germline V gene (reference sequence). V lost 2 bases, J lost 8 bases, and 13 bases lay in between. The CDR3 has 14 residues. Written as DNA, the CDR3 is TGTGCCAGCAGCTTTAGGGACGGAGGGGAAAAACTGTTTTTT. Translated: CASSFRDGGEKLFF.

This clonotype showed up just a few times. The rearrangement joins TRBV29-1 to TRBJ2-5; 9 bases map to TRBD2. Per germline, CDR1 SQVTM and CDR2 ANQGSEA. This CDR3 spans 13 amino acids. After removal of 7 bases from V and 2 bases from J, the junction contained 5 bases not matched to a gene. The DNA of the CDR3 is TGCAGCGCCGCCGCGGGGGGGCAAGAGACCCAGTACTTC. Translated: CSAAAGGQETQYF. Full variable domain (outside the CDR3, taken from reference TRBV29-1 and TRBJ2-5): SAVISQKPSRDICQRGTSLTIQCQVDSQVTMMFWYRQQPGQSLTLIATANQGSEATYESGFVIDKFPISRPNLTFSTLTVSNMSPEDSSIYLCSAAAGGQETQYFGPGTRLLVL.

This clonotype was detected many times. In nucleotides, the CDR3 is TGTGCCAGCAGCGCGACCCACAGCCTCCCCCCTAGCACAGATACGCAGTATTTT. It encodes CASSATHSLPPSTDTQYF. This chain uses TRBV9 with TRBJ2-3; D is unclear. Germline V gene lookup returns CDR1 SGDLS and CDR2 YYNGEE. V lost 3 bases to trimming and J lost 0 bases, with 20 bases between them. The CDR3 length is 18 residues. The variable domain in full, completed from reference TRBV9 and TRBJ2-3, reads DSGVTQTPKHLITATGQRVTLRCSPRSGDLSVYWYQQSLDQGLQFLIQYYNGEERAKGNILERFSAQQFPDLHSELNLSSLELGDSALYFCASSATHSLPPSTDTQYFGPGTRLTVL.

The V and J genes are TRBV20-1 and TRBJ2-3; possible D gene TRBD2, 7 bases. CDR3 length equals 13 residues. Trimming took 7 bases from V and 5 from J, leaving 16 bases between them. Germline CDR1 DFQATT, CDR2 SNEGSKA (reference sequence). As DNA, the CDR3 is TGCAGTGATCAACGGGGGGCGGGAGATACGCAGTATTTT. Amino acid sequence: CSDQRGAGDTQYF.

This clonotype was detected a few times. CDR3 protein: CASSITVVQETQYF. The CDR3 DNA follows: TGCGCCAGCAGCATCACAGTTGTCCAAGAGACCCAGTACTTC. This chain joins TRBV4-1 and TRBJ2-5; D not resolved. Trimming pared 5 bases from V and 1 base from J, leaving 11 bases between. Germline V gene data show CDR1 as MGHRA and CDR2 as YSYEKL. This CDR3 has 14 amino acids.

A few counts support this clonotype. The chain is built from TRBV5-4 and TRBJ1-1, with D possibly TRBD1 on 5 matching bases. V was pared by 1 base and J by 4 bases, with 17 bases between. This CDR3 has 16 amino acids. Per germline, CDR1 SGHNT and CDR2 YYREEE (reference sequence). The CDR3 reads CASSLRSLGGTTEAFF. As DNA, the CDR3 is TGTGCCAGCAGCTTGAGATCTCTGGGGGGGACCACTGAAGCTTTCTTT.

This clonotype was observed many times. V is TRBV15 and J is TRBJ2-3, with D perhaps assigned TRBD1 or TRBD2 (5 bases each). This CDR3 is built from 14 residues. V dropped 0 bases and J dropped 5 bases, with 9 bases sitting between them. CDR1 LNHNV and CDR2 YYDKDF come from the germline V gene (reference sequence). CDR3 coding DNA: TGTGCCACCAGCAGAGAACGGGACGGAGATACGCAGTATTTT. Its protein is CATSRERDGDTQYF.

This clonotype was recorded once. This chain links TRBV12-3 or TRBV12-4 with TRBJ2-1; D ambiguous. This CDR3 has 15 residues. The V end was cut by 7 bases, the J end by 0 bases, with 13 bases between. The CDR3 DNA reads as TGTGCCAGCACCATGGGTAGATCCTCCTACAATGAGCAGTTCTTC. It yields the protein CASTMGRSSYNEQFF.

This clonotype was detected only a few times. Here the CDR3 reads CASSLGGYQSPLHF. The CDR3, as DNA: TGTGCCAGCAGTTTGGGCGGGTATCAGTCACCCCTCCACTTT. The genes are TRBV12-3 or TRBV12-4 and TRBJ1-6, with D hard to call. CDR3 length equals 14 residues. V was clipped by 3 bases and J by 10 bases, with 13 bases between them.

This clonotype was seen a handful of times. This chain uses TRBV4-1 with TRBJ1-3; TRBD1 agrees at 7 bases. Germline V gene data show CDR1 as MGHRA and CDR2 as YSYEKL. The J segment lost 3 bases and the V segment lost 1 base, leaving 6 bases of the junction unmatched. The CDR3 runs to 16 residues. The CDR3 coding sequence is TGCGCCAGCAGCCAAGGACCCAGGGGGGATGGAAACACCATATATTTT. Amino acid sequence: CASSQGPRGDGNTIYF.

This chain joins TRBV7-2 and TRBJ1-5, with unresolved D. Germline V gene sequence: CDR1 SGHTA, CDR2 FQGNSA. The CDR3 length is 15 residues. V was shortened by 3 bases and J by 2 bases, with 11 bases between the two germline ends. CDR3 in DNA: TGTGCCAGCAGCTTTGCGGGGAACGGCAATCAGCCCCAGCATTTT. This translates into CASSFAGNGNQPQHF. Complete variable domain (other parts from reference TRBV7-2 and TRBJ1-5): GAGVSQSPSNKVTEKGKDVELRCDPISGHTALYWYRQSLGQGLEFLIYFQGNSAPDKSGLPSDRFSAERTGGSVSTLTIQRTQQEDSAVYLCASSFAGNGNQPQHFGDGTRLSIL.

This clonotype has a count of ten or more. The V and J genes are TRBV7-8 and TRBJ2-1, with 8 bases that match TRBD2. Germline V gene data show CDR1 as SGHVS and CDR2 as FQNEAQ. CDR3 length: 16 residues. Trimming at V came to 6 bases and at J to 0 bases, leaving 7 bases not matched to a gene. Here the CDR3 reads CASRGTSGSSYNEQFF. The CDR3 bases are TGTGCCAGCAGAGGAACTAGCGGTAGCTCCTACAATGAGCAGTTCTTC.

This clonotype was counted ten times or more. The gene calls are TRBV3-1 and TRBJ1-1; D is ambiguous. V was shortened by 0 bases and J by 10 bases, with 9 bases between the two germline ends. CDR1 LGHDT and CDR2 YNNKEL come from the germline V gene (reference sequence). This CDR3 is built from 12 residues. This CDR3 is CASSQEAQRAFF. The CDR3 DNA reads TGTGCCAGCAGCCAAGAGGCACAGCGAGCTTTCTTT.

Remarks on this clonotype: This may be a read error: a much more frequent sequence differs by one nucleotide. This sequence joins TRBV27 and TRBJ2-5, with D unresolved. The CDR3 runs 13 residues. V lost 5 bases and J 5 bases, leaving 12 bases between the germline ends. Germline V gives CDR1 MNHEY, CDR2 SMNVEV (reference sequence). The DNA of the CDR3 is TGTGCCAGCAGTCTGAAAGGGTTGGAGACCCAGTACTTC. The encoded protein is CASSLKGLETQYF.

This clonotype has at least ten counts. The CDR3 bases are TGTGCCAGCAGCGGGACTTCCTACGAGCAGTACTTC. This codes for CASSGTSYEQYF. The rearrangement joins TRBV5-6 to TRBJ2-7, with D possibly TRBD2 on 6 matching bases. This CDR3 is built from 12 residues. CDR1 and CDR2 from the germline V gene are SGHDT and YYEEEE. The V end lost 4 bases, the J end lost 1 base, and 6 bases lay between the germline ends.

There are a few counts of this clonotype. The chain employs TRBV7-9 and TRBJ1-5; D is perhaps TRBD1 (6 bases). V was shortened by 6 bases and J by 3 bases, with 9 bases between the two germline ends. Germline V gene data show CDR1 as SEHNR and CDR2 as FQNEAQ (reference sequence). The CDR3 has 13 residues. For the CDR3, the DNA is TGTGCCAGCAGTGGGGACATCAATCAGCCCCAGCATTTT. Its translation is CASSGDINQPQHF.

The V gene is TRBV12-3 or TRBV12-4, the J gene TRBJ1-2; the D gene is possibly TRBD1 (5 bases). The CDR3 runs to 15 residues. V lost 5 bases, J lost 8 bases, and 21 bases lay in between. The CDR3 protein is CASSPHRLSEEGYTF. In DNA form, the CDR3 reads TGTGCCAGCAGTCCCCACAGGCTTTCGGAGGAGGGCTACACCTTC.

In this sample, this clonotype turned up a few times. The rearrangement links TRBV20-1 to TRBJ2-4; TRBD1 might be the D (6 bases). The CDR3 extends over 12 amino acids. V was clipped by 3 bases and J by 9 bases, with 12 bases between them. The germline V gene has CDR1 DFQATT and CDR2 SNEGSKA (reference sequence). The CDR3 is CSASRQAPIQYF. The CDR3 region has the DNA TGCAGTGCTAGCAGACAGGCCCCCATTCAGTACTTC.

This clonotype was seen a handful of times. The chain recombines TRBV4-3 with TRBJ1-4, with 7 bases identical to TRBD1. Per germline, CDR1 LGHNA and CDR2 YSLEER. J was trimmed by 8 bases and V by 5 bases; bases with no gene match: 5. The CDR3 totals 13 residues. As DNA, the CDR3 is TGCGCCAGCAGCGGACGACAGGGAGAAAAACTGTTTTTT. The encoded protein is CASSGRQGEKLFF.

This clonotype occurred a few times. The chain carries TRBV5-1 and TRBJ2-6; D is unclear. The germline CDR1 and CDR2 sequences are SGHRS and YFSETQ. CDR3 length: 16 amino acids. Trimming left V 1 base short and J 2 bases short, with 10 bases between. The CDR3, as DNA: TGCGCCAGCAGCTTGAGGTATCTGGCTGGGGCCAACGTCCTGACTTTC. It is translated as CASSLRYLAGANVLTF.

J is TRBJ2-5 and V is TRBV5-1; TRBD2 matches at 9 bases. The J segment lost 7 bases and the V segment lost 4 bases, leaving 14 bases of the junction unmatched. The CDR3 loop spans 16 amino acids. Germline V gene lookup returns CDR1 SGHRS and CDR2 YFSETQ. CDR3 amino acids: CASSQAPSGAAGTQYF. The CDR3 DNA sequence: TGCGCCAGCAGCCAGGCTCCTAGCGGGGCTGCCGGGACCCAGTACTTC.

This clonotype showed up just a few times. CDR3 sequence: CSARDHLGGSTDTQYF. The CDR3, as DNA: TGCAGTGCTAGAGATCACTTGGGAGGCAGCACAGATACGCAGTATTTT. The V call is TRBV20-1, the J call TRBJ2-3; TRBD2 is a possible D gene (6 bases). CDR1 DFQATT and CDR2 SNEGSKA come from the germline V gene (reference sequence). V was cut by 0 bases and J by 0 bases, with 13 bases left in between. CDR3 length: 16 residues.

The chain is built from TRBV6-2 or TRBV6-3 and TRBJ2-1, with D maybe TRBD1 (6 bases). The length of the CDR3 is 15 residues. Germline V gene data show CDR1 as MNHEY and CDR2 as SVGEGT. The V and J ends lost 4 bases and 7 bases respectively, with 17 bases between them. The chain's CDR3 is CASSFMWGLGNEQFF. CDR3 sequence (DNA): TGTGCCAGCAGTTTCATGTGGGGGCTGGGGAATGAGCAGTTCTTC.

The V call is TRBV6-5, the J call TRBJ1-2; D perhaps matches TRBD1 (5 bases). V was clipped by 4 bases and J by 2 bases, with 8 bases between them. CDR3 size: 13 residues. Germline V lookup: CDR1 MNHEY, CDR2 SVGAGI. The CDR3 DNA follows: TGTGCCAGCAGTTTCCGACAGAACTATGGCTACACCTTC. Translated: CASSFRQNYGYTF.

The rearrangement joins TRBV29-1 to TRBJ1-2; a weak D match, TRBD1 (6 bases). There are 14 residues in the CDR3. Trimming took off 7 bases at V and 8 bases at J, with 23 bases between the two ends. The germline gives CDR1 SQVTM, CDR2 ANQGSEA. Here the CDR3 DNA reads TGCAGCGCTGGGGGGGGCGCTACGGAGTACGGCTACACCTTC. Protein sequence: CSAGGGATEYGYTF.